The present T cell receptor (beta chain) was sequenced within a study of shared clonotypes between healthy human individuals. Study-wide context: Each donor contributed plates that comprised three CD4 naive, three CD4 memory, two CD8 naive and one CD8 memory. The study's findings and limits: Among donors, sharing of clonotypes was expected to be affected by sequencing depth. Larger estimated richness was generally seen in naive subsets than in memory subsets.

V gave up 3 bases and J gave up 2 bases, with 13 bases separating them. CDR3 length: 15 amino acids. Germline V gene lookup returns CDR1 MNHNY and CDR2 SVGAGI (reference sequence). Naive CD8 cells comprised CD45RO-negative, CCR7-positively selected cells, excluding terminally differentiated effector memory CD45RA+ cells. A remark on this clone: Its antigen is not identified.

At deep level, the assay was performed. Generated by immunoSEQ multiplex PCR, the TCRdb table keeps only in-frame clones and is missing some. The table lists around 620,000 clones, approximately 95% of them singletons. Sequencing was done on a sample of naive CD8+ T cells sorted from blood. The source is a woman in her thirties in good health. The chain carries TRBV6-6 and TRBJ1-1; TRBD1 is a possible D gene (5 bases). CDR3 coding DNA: TGTGCCAGCAGTTATGTAGGGACGGGTAACACTGAAGCTTTCTTT. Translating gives CASSYVGTGNTEAFF.